This T cell receptor (beta chain) was sequenced during a study of OX40 agonist ivuxolimab in advanced cancers. The ends lost 4 bases at V and 5 bases at J; junction bases unmatched: 9. Per the germline V gene, CDR1 is SGDLS and CDR2 is YYNGEE. This CDR3 has 15 residues. TCRdb's table, derived via immunoSEQ multiplex PCR, lists solely in-frame clones and lacks some. The table lists around 22,000 clones, 80% to 90% of them singletons. V gene TRBV9 combines with J gene TRBJ2-1; 7 nucleotides line up with TRBD2. Sample: CD4+ or CD8+ T cells sorted from blood, taken in a trial of the OX40 agonist ivuxolimab. This receptor was taken from an adult with an advanced solid tumor such as melanoma, head and neck, liver or kidney cancer. The CDR3 nucleotides are TGTGCCAGCAGCAGGGGAGGGAGGGAAGACAATGAGCAGTTCTTC. Residues: CASSRGGREDNEQFF.